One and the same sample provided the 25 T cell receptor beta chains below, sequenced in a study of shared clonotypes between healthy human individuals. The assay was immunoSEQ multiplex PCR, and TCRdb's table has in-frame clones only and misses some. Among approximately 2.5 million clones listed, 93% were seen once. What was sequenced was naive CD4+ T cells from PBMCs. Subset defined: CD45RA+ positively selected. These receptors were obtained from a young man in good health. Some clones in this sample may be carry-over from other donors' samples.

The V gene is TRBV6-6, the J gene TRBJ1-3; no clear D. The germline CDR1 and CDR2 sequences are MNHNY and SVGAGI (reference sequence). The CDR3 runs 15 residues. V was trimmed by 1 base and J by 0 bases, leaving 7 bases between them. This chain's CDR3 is CASSYWSLSGNTIYF. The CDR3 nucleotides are TGTGCCAGCAGTTACTGGTCCCTCTCTGGAAACACCATATATTTT.

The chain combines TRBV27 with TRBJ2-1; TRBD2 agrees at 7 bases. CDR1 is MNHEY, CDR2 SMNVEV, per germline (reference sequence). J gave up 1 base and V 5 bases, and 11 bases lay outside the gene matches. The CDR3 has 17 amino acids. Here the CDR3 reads CASSLLLAASSYNEQFF. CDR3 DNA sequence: TGTGCCAGCAGTCTTCTCCTAGCGGCCTCTTCCTACAATGAGCAGTTCTTC.

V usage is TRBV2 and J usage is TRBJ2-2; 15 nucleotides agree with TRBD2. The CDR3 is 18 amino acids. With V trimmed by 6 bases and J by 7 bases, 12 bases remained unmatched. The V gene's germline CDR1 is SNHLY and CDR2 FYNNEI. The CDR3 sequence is CASRYRTSGRAMGGELFF. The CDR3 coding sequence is TGTGCCAGCAGATACCGGACTAGCGGGAGGGCCATGGGCGGGGAGCTGTTTTTT. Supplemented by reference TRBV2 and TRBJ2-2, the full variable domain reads EPEVTQTPSHQVTQMGQEVILRCVPISNHLYFYWYRQILGQKVEFLVSFYNNEISEKSEIFDDQFSVERPDGSNFTLKIRSTKLEDSAMYFCASRYRTSGRAMGGELFFGEGSRLTVL.

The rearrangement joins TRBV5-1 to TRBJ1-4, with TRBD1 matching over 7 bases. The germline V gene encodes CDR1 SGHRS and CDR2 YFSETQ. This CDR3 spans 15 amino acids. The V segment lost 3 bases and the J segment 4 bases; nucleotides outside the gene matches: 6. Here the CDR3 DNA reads TGCGCCAGCAGCTCGAAACAGGGGTTTAATGAAAAACTGTTTTTT. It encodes CASSSKQGFNEKLFF. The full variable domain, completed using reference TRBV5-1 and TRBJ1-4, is KAGVTQTPRYLIKTRGQQVTLSCSPISGHRSVSWYQQTPGQGLQFLFEYFSETQRNKGNFPGRFSGRQFSNSRSEMNVSTLELGDSALYLCASSSKQGFNEKLFFGSGTQLSVL.

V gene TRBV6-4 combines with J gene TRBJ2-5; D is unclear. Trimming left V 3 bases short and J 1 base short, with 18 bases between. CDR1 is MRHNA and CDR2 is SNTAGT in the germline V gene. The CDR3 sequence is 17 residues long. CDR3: CASSEPTGENSQETQYF. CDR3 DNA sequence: TGTGCCAGCAGTGAGCCCACTGGCGAGAATTCCCAAGAGACCCAGTACTTC.

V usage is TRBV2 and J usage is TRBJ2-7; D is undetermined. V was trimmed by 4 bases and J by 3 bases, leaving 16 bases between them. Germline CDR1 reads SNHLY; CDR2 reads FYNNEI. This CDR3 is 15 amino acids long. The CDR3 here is CASSVPAQRVYEQYF. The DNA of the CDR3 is TGTGCCAGCAGTGTGCCAGCCCAAAGGGTCTACGAGCAGTACTTC.

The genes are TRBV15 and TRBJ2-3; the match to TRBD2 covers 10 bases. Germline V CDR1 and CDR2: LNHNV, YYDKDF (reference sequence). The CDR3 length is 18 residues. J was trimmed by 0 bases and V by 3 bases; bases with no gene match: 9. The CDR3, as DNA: TGTGCCACCAGCAGTCTTGGGCGAGCGGGAGGGAGCACAGATACGCAGTATTTT. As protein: CATSSLGRAGGSTDTQYF.

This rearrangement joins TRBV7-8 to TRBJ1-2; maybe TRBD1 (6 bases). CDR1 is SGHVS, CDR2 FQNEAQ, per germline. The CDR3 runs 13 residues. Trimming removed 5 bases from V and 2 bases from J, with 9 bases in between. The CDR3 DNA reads TGTGCCAGCAGCCACCAGGGGAACTATGGCTACACCTTC. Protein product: CASSHQGNYGYTF.

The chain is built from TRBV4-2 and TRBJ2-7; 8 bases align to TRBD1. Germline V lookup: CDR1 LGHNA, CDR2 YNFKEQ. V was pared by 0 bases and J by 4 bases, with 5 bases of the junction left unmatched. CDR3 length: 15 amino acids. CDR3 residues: CASSQERTGRYEQYF. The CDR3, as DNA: TGTGCCAGCAGCCAAGAGAGGACAGGGAGGTACGAGCAGTACTTC.

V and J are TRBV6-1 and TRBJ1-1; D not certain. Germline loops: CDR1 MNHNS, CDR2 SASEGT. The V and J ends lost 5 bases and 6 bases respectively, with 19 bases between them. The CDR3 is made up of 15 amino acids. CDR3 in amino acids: CASSLPMMAAAEAFF. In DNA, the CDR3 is TGTGCCAGCAGTCTCCCCATGATGGCGGCGGCTGAAGCTTTCTTT.

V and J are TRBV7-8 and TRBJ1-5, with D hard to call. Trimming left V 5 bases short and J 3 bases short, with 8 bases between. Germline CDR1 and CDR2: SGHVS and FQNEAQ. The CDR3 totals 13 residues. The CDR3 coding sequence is TGTGCCAGCAGCGGAGCCCTCAATCAGCCCCAGCATTTT. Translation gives CASSGALNQPQHF.

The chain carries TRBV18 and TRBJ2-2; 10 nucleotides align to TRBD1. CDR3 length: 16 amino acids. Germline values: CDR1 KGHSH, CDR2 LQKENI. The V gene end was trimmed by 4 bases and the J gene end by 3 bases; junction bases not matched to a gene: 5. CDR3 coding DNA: TGTGCCAGCTCACTTCCCGGGACAGGGGACACCGGGGAGCTGTTTTTT. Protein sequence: CASSLPGTGDTGELFF.

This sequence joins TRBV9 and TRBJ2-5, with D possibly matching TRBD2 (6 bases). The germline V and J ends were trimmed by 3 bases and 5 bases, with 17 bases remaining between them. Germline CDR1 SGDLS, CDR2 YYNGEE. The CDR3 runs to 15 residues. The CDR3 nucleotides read TGTGCCAGCAGCGCAACGGGACTTAGGGTTGAGACCCAGTACTTC. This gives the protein CASSATGLRVETQYF.

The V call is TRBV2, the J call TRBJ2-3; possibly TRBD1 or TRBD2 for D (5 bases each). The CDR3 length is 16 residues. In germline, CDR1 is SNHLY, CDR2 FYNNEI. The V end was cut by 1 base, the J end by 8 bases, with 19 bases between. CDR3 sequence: CASSEGGARLIGTQYF. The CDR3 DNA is TGTGCCAGCAGTGAAGGAGGGGCCAGGCTCATAGGTACGCAGTATTTT.

This chain's CDR3 is CASINRGSNEKLFF. CDR3 DNA sequence: TGTGCCAGCATAAACAGGGGCAGCAATGAAAAACTGTTTTTT. V and J are TRBV6-1 and TRBJ1-4, with 7 bases identical to TRBD1. Unmatched junction bases numbered 7, after V lost 7 bases and J lost 5 bases. Germline CDR1 and CDR2: MNHNS and SASEGT. The CDR3 contains 14 residues.

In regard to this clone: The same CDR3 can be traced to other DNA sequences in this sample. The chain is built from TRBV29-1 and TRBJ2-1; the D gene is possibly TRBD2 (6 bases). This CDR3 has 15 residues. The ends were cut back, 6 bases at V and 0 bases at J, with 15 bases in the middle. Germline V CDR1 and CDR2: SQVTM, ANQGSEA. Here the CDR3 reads CSVVGGASSYNEQFF. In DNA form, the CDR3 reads TGCAGCGTCGTAGGAGGGGCGAGCTCCTACAATGAGCAGTTCTTC.

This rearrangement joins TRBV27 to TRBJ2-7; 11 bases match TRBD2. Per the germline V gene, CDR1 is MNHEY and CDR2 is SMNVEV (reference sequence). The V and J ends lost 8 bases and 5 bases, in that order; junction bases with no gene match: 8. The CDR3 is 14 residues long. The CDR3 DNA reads TGTGCCAGCGGTAGCGGGAGGGCCCGGGACGAGCAGTACTTC. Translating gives CASGSGRARDEQYF.

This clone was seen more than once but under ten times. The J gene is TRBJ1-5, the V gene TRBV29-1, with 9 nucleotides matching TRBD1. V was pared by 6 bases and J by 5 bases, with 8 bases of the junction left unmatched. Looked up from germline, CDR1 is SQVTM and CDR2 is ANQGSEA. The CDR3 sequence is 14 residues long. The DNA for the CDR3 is TGCAGCGTCGCAGGGGACAGGGAGGATCAGCCCCAGCATTTT. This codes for CSVAGDREDQPQHF. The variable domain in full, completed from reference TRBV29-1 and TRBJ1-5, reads SAVISQKPSRDICQRGTSLTIQCQVDSQVTMMFWYRQQPGQSLTLIATANQGSEATYESGFVIDKFPISRPNLTFSTLTVSNMSPEDSSIYLCSVAGDREDQPQHFGDGTRLSIL.

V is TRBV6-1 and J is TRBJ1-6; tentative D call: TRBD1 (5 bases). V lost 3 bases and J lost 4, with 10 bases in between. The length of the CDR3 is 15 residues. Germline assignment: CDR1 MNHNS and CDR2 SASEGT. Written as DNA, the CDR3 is TGTGCCAGCAGTGACCGGGACGGATATAATTCACCCCTCCACTTT. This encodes CASSDRDGYNSPLHF.

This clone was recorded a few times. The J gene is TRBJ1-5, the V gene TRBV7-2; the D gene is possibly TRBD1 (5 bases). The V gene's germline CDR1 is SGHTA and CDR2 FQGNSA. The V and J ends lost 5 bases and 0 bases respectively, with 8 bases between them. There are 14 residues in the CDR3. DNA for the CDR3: TGTGCCAGCAGCCCACAGGTTAGCAATCAGCCCCAGCATTTT. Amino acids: CASSPQVSNQPQHF.

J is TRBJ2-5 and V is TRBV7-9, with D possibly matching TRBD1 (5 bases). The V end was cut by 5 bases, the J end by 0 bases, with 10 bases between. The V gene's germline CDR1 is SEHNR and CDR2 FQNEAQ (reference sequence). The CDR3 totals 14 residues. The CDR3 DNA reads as TGTGCCAGCAGCCGACAGTCGTACCAAGAGACCCAGTACTTC. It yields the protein CASSRQSYQETQYF.

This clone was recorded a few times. The CDR3 sequence is CASSVGTGEDTEAFF. The DNA of the CDR3 is TGCGCCAGCAGCGTCGGGACAGGGGAGGACACTGAAGCTTTCTTT. The chain has TRBV5-1 and TRBJ1-1; 10 bases map to TRBD1. The V gene's germline CDR1 is SGHRS and CDR2 YFSETQ. This CDR3 is built from 15 residues. V shed 4 bases and J 3 bases; nucleotides not matched to a gene: 6.

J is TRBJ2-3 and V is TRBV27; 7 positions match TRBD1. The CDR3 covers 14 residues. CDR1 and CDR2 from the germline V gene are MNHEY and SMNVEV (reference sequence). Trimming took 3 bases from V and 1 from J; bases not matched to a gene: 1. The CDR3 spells CASSFGTGTDTQYF. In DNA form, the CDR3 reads TGTGCCAGCAGTTTTGGGACAGGCACAGATACGCAGTATTTT.

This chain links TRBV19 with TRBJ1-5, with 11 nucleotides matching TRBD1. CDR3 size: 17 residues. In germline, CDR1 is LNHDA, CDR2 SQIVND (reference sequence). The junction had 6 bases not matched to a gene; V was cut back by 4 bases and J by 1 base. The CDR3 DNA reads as TGTGCCAGTAGTAAGGACAGGGGGCAATCCAGCAATCAGCCCCAGCATTTT. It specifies CASSKDRGQSSNQPQHF.

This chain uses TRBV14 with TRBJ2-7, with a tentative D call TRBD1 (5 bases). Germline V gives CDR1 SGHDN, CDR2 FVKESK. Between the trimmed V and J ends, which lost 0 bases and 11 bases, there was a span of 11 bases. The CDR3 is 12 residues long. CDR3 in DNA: TGTGCCAGCAGCCAAGATCATGGGGCGGAGTACTTC. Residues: CASSQDHGAEYF.